Given below is one T cell receptor (beta chain) in context. The data originate from a study of technical replicates of blood from several donors. V dropped 4 bases and J dropped 4 bases, with 7 bases sitting between them. The CDR3 is 13 residues long. The V gene's germline CDR1 is MNHNY and CDR2 SVGAGI (reference sequence). Assay: immunoSEQ multiplex PCR; the TCRdb copy retains only in-frame clones and omits some. The profile covers about 70,000 clones, with approximately 94% appearing a single time and 0.3% to 0.5% taken by the ten largest. The clonotype was recovered from a human donor in good health. The gene calls are TRBV6-6 and TRBJ2-2; maybe TRBD2 (6 bases). The sequencing input was T cells isolated from PBMCs. CDR3 bases: TGTGCCAGCAGTTCTAGCGTCACCGGGGAGCTGTTTTTT. This codes for CASSSSVTGELFF.